Following are 28 T cell receptor beta chains from one sample sequenced in a study of monozygotic twins with inflammatory bowel disease. TCRdb reanalyzed the 5' RACE reads, giving one entry per CDR3 protein sequence and no DNA. The sample includes 300,000 to 450,000 distinct CDR3 sequences. The sample consisted of blood. These receptors all stem from a human donor with ulcerative colitis or Crohn's disease, or a healthy co-twin of an affected twin (not recorded which).

The V call is TRBV6-1, the J call TRBJ2-5; TCRdb selects TRBD1, and the lack of DNA leaves this call unchecked. There are 14 residues in the CDR3. CDR1 MNHNS and CDR2 SASEGT come from the germline V gene. This chain's CDR3 is CASSTRTGEETQYF.

V is TRBV6-5 and J is TRBJ1-1; no DNA is available, so the TRBD1 call from TCRdb remains unchecked. This CDR3 comprises 14 residues. Germline CDR1 MNHEY, CDR2 SVGAGI. CDR3 sequence: CASSYVGQATEAFF.

The rearrangement joins TRBV18 to TRBJ2-5. Per the germline V gene, CDR1 is KGHSH and CDR2 is LQKENI. The CDR3 has 14 amino acids. CDR3 protein: CASSLPVAQETQYF. Variable domain in full (rest from reference TRBV18 and TRBJ2-5): NAGVMQNPRHLVRRRGQEARLRCSPMKGHSHVYWYRQLPEEGLKFMVYLQKENIIDESGMPKERFSAEFPKEGPSILRIQQVVRGDSAAYFCASSLPVAQETQYFGPGTRLLVL.

J is TRBJ2-2 and V is TRBV19. In germline, CDR1 is LNHDA, CDR2 SQIVND (reference sequence). There are 14 residues in the CDR3. This chain's CDR3 is CASSSYTNTGELFF.

The chain links TRBV5-6 to TRBJ2-1. Germline CDR1 reads SGHDT; CDR2 reads YYEEEE. The CDR3 runs 13 residues. This chain's CDR3 is CASSLDRYNEQFF.

The rearrangement links TRBV7-2 to TRBJ2-5; TCRdb names TRBD1, which stays unverified in the absence of DNA. Germline V CDR1 and CDR2: SGHTA, FQGNSA. This CDR3 is 17 amino acids long. The CDR3 reads CASSVDRGRLSVGTQYF.

This chain joins TRBV5-1 and TRBJ1-1; with no DNA, the TCRdb D assignment of TRBD1 cannot be verified. The CDR3 has 16 amino acids. Per the germline V gene, CDR1 is SGHRS and CDR2 is YFSETQ. The CDR3: CASSLFGRTANTEAFF.

The chain combines TRBV4-2 with TRBJ1-3. The CDR3 loop spans 14 amino acids. Germline V lookup: CDR1 LGHNA, CDR2 YNFKEQ. CDR3 region: CASSQDSDGNTIYF.

The V call is TRBV5-1, the J call TRBJ2-2; TCRdb indicates TRBD1, and absent DNA this call remains unverified. The CDR3 contains 16 residues. Germline CDR1 and CDR2: SGHRS and YFSETQ. CDR3 sequence: CASSLPRTANTGELFF.

V usage is TRBV3-1 and J usage is TRBJ2-3; TCRdb outputs TRBD1, but without DNA this stays unchecked. The CDR3 covers 16 residues. CDR1 and CDR2 from the germline V gene are LGHDT and YNNKEL (reference sequence). CDR3 loop: CASSRNSGGSTDTQYF.

J is TRBJ2-5 and V is TRBV11-2; the TCRdb call, TRBD1, lacks DNA for checking. The V gene's germline CDR1 is SGHAT and CDR2 FQNNGV. This CDR3 is 15 amino acids long. The CDR3: CASSFGAGGLETQYF.

The chain uses TRBV4-3 and TRBJ2-7. This CDR3 has 15 amino acids. The germline V gene has CDR1 LGHNA and CDR2 YSLEER. CDR3 amino acids: CASSPDPPNTYEQYF.

J is TRBJ2-7 and V is TRBV3-1; the D gene TCRdb calls, TRBD1, cannot be checked with no DNA. Looked up from germline, CDR1 is LGHDT and CDR2 is YNNKEL (reference sequence). CDR3 length equals 13 residues. This CDR3 is CASSPGTDYEQYF.

The V gene is TRBV7-2, the J gene TRBJ1-5. Germline V gives CDR1 SGHTA, CDR2 FQGNSA. The CDR3 is made up of 15 amino acids. The CDR3 sequence is CASSLAPSGNQPQHF.

The rearrangement uses TRBV2 and TRBJ2-3. Germline assignment: CDR1 SNHLY and CDR2 FYNNEI. This CDR3 region has 12 residues. The CDR3 protein is CASNDAGDTQYF.

This rearrangement joins TRBV20-1 to TRBJ2-2; checking the TCRdb D call of TRBD1 is not possible without DNA. This CDR3 region has 14 residues. The germline V gene has CDR1 DFQATT and CDR2 SNEGSKA (reference sequence). The chain's CDR3 is CSAPRGVSTGELFF.

V and J are TRBV7-6 and TRBJ2-5. Per germline, CDR1 SGHVS and CDR2 FNYEAQ. There are 15 residues in the CDR3. CDR3 protein: CASSLDSSRQETQYF.

The chain joins TRBV20-1 to TRBJ2-5; TCRdb returns TRBD1, unconfirmable since there is no DNA. CDR3 length equals 15 residues. The germline V gene encodes CDR1 DFQATT and CDR2 SNEGSKA (reference sequence). The CDR3 region is CSARDPGRAQETQYF.

The chain joins TRBV20-1 to TRBJ2-5; TCRdb's D call of TRBD2 is untestable without DNA. The CDR3 runs 14 residues. Germline values: CDR1 DFQATT, CDR2 SNEGSKA (reference sequence). The CDR3: CSARGPGLGETQYF.

The chain combines TRBV20-1 with TRBJ1-1; the D call of TRBD1 rests on TCRdb alone, since no DNA is present to check it. CDR3 length: 13 residues. Germline CDR1 DFQATT, CDR2 SNEGSKA (reference sequence). The CDR3 sequence: CSARDRGLTEAFF.

The CDR3 region is CASSVRALAYEQYF. V gene TRBV5-1 combines with J gene TRBJ2-7; without DNA, the TCRdb call of TRBD2 cannot be checked. This CDR3 region has 14 residues. The germline V gene encodes CDR1 SGHRS and CDR2 YFSETQ.

The chain employs TRBV7-7 and TRBJ2-2; as DNA is missing, the TRBD1 call by TCRdb cannot be tested. CDR1 is SSHAT, CDR2 FNYEAQ, per germline (reference sequence). The CDR3 length is 14 residues. The CDR3 is CATREGIHTGELFF.

The V gene is TRBV7-3, the J gene TRBJ2-5; with no DNA, the TCRdb D assignment of TRBD2 cannot be verified. CDR1 and CDR2 from the germline V gene are SGHTA and FQGTGA. This CDR3 region has 13 residues. The CDR3 loop is CASTEATEETQYF. The full variable domain, its missing parts supplied by reference TRBV7-3 and TRBJ2-5, is GAGVSQTPSNKVTEKGKYVELRCDPISGHTALYWYRQSLGQGPEFLIYFQGTGAADDSGLPNDRFFAVRPEGSVSTLKIQRTERGDSAVYLCASTEATEETQYFGPGTRLLVL.

The chain combines TRBV7-2 with TRBJ2-1; TCRdb designates TRBD1, a call that cannot be tested without DNA. The germline V gene encodes CDR1 SGHTA and CDR2 FQGNSA. The length of the CDR3 is 16 residues. CDR3: CASSQEPPTIPNEQFF.

This chain links TRBV4-1 with TRBJ2-5; TCRdb designates TRBD1, a call that cannot be tested without DNA. CDR1 is MGHRA and CDR2 is YSYEKL in the germline V gene. The CDR3 spans 15 residues. CDR3 residues: CASSHGQGWQETQYF.

This chain links TRBV3-1 with TRBJ1-6; checking the TCRdb D call of TRBD1 is not possible without DNA. Germline V lookup: CDR1 LGHDT, CDR2 YNNKEL (reference sequence). CDR3 length equals 14 residues. The CDR3 is CASSQPSGDSPLHF. Filled out from reference TRBV3-1 and TRBJ1-6, the complete variable domain reads DTAVSQTPKYLVTQMGNDKSIKCEQNLGHDTMYWYKQDSKKFLKIMFSYNNKELIINETVPNRFSPKSPDKAHLNLHINSLELGDSAVYFCASSQPSGDSPLHFGNGTRLTVT.

CDR3 loop: CASRKTGGVGYTF. This sequence joins TRBV28 and TRBJ1-2; TCRdb designates TRBD1, a call that cannot be tested without DNA. Germline V gene data show CDR1 as MDHEN and CDR2 as SYDVKM. The CDR3 is 13 residues long.

The rearrangement links TRBV7-2 to TRBJ2-1; TCRdb returns TRBD2, unconfirmable since there is no DNA. This CDR3 is built from 15 residues. CDR1 and CDR2 from the germline V gene are SGHTA and FQGNSA. CDR3 loop: CASRASGGTYNEQFF.